This T cell receptor beta chain was captured by sequencing in a study of beta chain features in type 1 diabetes. Whole-study context: Researchers looked at some 99 million sorted cells across all samples. Study observations and caveats: Equally in patients and controls, shorter templates might have been favored by PCR. For patients, the naive, central memory and Treg TCRB repertoires appeared more alike than for healthy donors.

Every isolated RNA sample was fully reverse transcribed, so sequencing captured expressed TCRB transcripts. Clones were read by immunoSEQ multiplex PCR, and TCRdb kept only the in-frame ones, dropping some. The sample lists about 230,000 clones, over 8.5% seen once, with 0.03% to 0.04% in the top ten. There are 13 residues in the CDR3. V was pared by 2 bases and J by 1 base, with 5 bases between. Germline loops: CDR1 SEHNR, CDR2 FQNEAQ (reference sequence). In its sample, this clone was seen a few times. Its matching antigen is unknown. The sequence was obtained from a woman younger than 30 in good health. Specimen: naive CD4+ T cells from blood. The rearrangement uses TRBV7-9 and TRBJ1-1; D unclear. As DNA, the CDR3 is TGTGCCAGCAGCTTAACAGAGAACACTGAAGCTTTCTTT. It specifies CASSLTENTEAFF.